This T cell receptor beta chain was documented in a study of human T cells and chemical hapten exposure. Time point here: patch test 1, 2 weeks after DPC sensitization. Sample treatment: therapeutic diphenylcyclopropenone sensitization with weekly scalp DPC. The starting material, unfractionated whole blood, was used for total RNA extraction. There are many counts of this clonotype. TCRdb redid the calling of the RACE reads with MiXCR, one entry per CDR3 protein. The table has under 40,000 distinct CDR3 sequences, around 6.8% seen once. The germline V gene has CDR1 LNHDA and CDR2 SQIVND (reference sequence). V trimming: 1 base; J trimming: 3 bases; junction bases outside the gene matches: 5. The CDR3 consists of 16 residues.

The sequencing used whole blood, collected in connection with sensitization to the hapten diphenylcyclopropenone (DPC). This sequence was found in a woman aged 25 to 39 with alopecia areata. Some clones in this sample may be carry-over from other donors' samples. The rearrangement links TRBV19 to TRBJ1-5; 8 bases align to TRBD1. The CDR3 loop is CASSIVNRGYNQPQHF. Written as DNA, the CDR3 is TGTGCCAGTAGTATAGTGAACAGGGGGTACAATCAGCCCCAGCATTTT.